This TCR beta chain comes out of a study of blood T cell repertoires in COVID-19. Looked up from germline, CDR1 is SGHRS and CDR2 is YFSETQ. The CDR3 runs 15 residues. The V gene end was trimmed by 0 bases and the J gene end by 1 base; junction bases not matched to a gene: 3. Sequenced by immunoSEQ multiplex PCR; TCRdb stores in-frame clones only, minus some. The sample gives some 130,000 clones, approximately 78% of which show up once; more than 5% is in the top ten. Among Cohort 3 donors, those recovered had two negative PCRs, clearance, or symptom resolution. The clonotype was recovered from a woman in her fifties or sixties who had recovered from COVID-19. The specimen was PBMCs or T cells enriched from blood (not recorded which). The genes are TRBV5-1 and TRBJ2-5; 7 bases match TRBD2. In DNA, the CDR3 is TGCGCCAGCAGCTTGGCAGTAGCGGGCCAAGAGACCCAGTACTTC. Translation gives CASSLAVAGQETQYF. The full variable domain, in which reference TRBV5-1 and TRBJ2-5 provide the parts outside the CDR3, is KAGVTQTPRYLIKTRGQQVTLSCSPISGHRSVSWYQQTPGQGLQFLFEYFSETQRNKGNFPGRFSGRQFSNSRSEMNVSTLELGDSALYLCASSLAVAGQETQYFGPGTRLLVL.